This TCR beta chain stems from a study of shared clonotypes between healthy human individuals. The repertoire was sequenced with immunoSEQ multiplex PCR; TCRdb's copy has only in-frame clones and lacks some. The table shows over 2 million clones, with about 95% occurring only once. CDR3 size: 12 residues. V dropped 5 bases and J dropped 3 bases, with 7 bases sitting between them. CDR1 is MDHEN, CDR2 SYDVKM, per germline. Positively selected for CCR7, the CD45RO-negative cells used as naive CD8 cells excluded terminally differentiated effector memory CD45RA+ cells. Donation came from healthy HIV-negative adults that had no recent acute infections or vaccinations. This clone is a singleton in its sample. Other DNA sequences in the same sample also yield this CDR3.

The clonotype was recovered from a man younger than 35 in good health. This sequence joins TRBV28 and TRBJ1-1; unclear D gene. Source material: naive CD8+ T cells sorted from blood. CDR3 sequence: CASSLGDTEAFF. CDR3 nucleotides: TGTGCCAGCAGTCTGGGCGACACTGAAGCTTTCTTT.